This TCR beta chain was obtained from a study of cytomegalovirus exposure and HLA in healthy donors. V lost 5 bases and J 4 bases, leaving 9 bases between the germline ends. Germline values: CDR1 SGHRS, CDR2 YFSETQ. There are 13 residues in the CDR3. Notes on the study in general: When the data were analyzed later, several of the most significant clusters appeared to be linked to common viral pathogens. It was only CMV serostatus that was available as immune exposure information.

Both 60 Vbeta primers and 13 Jbeta primers went into the PCR. Profiled with immunoSEQ multiplex PCR; TCRdb holds only in-frame clones, not every one. The table includes 95,000 to 150,000 clones, 77% detected once. This clone was detected only a few times. Its antigen is not known. The gene calls are TRBV5-1 and TRBJ2-2, with D uncertain. This TCR was sampled from a man between 18 and 35 years old in good health and CMV-seropositive. The sequenced sample was PBMCs. The CDR3 reads CASSRPGTGELFF. CDR3 in DNA: TGCGCCAGCAGTAGACCGGGCACCGGGGAGCTGTTTTTT.